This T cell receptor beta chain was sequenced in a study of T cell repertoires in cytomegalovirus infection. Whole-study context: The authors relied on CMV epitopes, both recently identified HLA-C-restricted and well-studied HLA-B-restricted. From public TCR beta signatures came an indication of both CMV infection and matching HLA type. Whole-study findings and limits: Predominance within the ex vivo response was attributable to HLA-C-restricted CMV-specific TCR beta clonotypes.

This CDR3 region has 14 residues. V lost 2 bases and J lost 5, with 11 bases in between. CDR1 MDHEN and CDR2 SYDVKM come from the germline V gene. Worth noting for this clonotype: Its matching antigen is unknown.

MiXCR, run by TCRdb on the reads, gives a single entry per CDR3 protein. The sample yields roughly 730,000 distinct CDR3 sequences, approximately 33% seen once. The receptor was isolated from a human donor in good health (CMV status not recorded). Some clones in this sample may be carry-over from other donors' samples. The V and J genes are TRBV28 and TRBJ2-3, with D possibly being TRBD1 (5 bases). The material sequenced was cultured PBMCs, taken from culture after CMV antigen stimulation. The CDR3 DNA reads TGTGCCAGCAGTTTACAGGGAATTATAGATACGCAGTATTTT. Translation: CASSLQGIIDTQYF.